Given below is one TCR beta chain in context. The data derive from a study of prognosis after radiotherapy for stage I lung cancer. The TCR beta CDR3 region was amplified from genomic DNA, with two rounds of multiplex PCR being used for the amplification. The first PCR round targeted every TRBV and TRBJ gene with specific primers. Each CDR3 protein is one row after TCRdb ran MiXCR on the multiplex PCR reads. The sample yields 14,000 or so distinct CDR3 sequences, about two fifths seen once. V shed 9 bases and J 3 bases; nucleotides not matched to a gene: 8. The CDR3 consists of 13 residues. CDR1 is MNHNS, CDR2 SASEGT, per germline.

This specimen was PBMCs, taken before or after stereotactic body radiation therapy (not recorded which). This clonotype was sampled from a donor at least 50 years old with non-small cell lung cancer. The chain has TRBV6-1 and TRBJ2-7, with TRBD1 matching 7 bases. CDR3 bases: TGTGCCAGTACAATCACAGGGGACTACGAGCAGTACTTC. Its translation: CASTITGDYEQYF.